Presented here are 7 T cell receptor beta chains from one specimen sequenced in a study of blood T cell repertoires in COVID-19. Sequencing used immunoSEQ multiplex PCR; TCRdb keeps in-frame clones, though not all of them. Of 110,000 to 150,000 clones listed, 88% were seen once; the top ten hold roughly a tenth. The sample taken for sequencing was peripheral blood. These receptors were collected from a man aged 50 to 59 with active or convalescent COVID-19.

DNA of the CDR3: TGTGCCAGCAGCCCCTCCGGCGGCGTGTACAATGAGCAGTTCTTC. Protein: CASSPSGGVYNEQFF. This rearrangement joins TRBV9 to TRBJ2-1; no reliable D call. This CDR3 spans 15 amino acids. CDR1 SGDLS and CDR2 YYNGEE come from the germline V gene. With 4 bases removed from V and 4 bases from J, the gap between germline ends came to 15 bases.

The chain has TRBV9 and TRBJ2-1; TRBD2 agrees at 10 bases. Germline V gene lookup returns CDR1 SGDLS and CDR2 YYNGEE. The V and J ends lost 4 bases and 0 bases, in that order; junction bases with no gene match: 4. The CDR3 is made up of 16 amino acids. CDR3 protein: CASSPGLAVSYNEQFF. The CDR3 DNA is TGTGCCAGCAGCCCCGGACTAGCGGTCTCCTACAATGAGCAGTTCTTC. The variable domain in full, completed from reference TRBV9 and TRBJ2-1, reads DSGVTQTPKHLITATGQRVTLRCSPRSGDLSVYWYQQSLDQGLQFLIQYYNGEERAKGNILERFSAQQFPDLHSELNLSSLELGDSALYFCASSPGLAVSYNEQFFGPGTRLTVL.

The chain links TRBV19 to TRBJ1-5; D possibly corresponds to TRBD1 (5 bases). Germline V gene sequence: CDR1 LNHDA, CDR2 SQIVND (reference sequence). Between the trimmed V and J ends, which lost 5 bases and 0 bases, there was a span of 17 bases. This CDR3 is built from 17 residues. The CDR3 reads CASSSAGTGVSNQPQHF. CDR3 coding DNA: TGTGCCAGTAGTTCGGCGGGGACGGGAGTTAGCAATCAGCCCCAGCATTTT.

The V and J genes are TRBV9 and TRBJ1-3; D is unclear. This CDR3 region has 13 residues. V was clipped by 4 bases and J by 4 bases, with 9 bases between them. Germline CDR1 and CDR2: SGDLS and YYNGEE. CDR3 nucleotides: TGTGCCAGCAGCTCCATGACAGGAAACACCATATATTTT. As protein: CASSSMTGNTIYF.

The V gene is TRBV11-2, the J gene TRBJ1-5; 8 bases agree with TRBD1. This CDR3 spans 15 amino acids. In germline, CDR1 is SGHAT, CDR2 FQNNGV. The ends lost 6 bases at V and 5 bases at J; junction bases unmatched: 9. The CDR3 region is CASSGRTGPDQPQHF. CDR3 in DNA: TGTGCCAGCAGTGGGAGGACAGGGCCCGATCAGCCCCAGCATTTT. The full variable domain, completed using reference TRBV11-2 and TRBJ1-5, is EAGVAQSPRYKIIEKRQSVAFWCNPISGHATLYWYQQILGQGPKLLIQFQNNGVVDDSQLPKDRFSAERLKGVDSTLKIQPAKLEDSAVYLCASSGRTGPDQPQHFGDGTRLSIL.

The CDR3: CASSSWTGGTYEQYF. In DNA, the CDR3 is TGTGCCAGCAGTTCCTGGACAGGGGGGACTTACGAGCAGTACTTC. The chain couples TRBV6-5 to TRBJ2-7; the match to TRBD1 covers 10 bases. CDR1 MNHEY and CDR2 SVGAGI come from the germline V gene. CDR3 length: 15 amino acids. Germline trimming cut 4 bases from V and 4 bases from J; bases unmatched to any gene: 7.

The V and J genes are TRBV7-9 and TRBJ2-3, with D perhaps TRBD2 (6 bases). This CDR3 contains 15 residues. Germline values: CDR1 SEHNR, CDR2 FQNEAQ (reference sequence). V lost 5 bases and J 6 bases, leaving 18 bases between the germline ends. The CDR3 loop reads CASSGRTTSGDTQYF. The CDR3 DNA sequence: TGTGCCAGCAGCGGACGGACTACCTCGGGGGATACGCAGTATTTT.